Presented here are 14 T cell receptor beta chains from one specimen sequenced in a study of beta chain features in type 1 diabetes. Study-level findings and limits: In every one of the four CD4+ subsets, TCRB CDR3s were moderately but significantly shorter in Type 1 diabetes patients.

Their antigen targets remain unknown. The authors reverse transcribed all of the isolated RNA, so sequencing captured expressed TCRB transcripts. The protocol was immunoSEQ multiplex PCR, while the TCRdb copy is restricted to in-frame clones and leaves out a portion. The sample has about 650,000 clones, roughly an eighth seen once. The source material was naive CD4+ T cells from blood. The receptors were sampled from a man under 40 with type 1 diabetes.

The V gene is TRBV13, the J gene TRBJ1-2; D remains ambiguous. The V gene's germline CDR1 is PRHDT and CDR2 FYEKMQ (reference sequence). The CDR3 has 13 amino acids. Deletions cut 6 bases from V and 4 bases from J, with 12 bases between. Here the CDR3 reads CASSSDQTYGYTF. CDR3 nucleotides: TGTGCCAGCAGTTCGGATCAGACCTATGGCTACACCTTC.

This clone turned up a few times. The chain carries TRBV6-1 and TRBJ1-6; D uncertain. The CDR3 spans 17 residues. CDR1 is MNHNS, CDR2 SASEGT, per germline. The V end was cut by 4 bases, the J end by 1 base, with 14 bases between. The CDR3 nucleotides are TGTGCCAGCAGTGTGACAAGGAGAGGGTCCTATAATTCACCCCTCCACTTT. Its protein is CASSVTRRGSYNSPLHF.

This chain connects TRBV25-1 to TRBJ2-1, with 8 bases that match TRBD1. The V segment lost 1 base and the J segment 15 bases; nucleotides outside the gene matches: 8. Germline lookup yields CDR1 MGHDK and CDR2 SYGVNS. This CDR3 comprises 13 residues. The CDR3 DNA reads TGTGCCAGCAGTGAATTGCAAGACAGGGGCTGGTTCTTC. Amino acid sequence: CASSELQDRGWFF.

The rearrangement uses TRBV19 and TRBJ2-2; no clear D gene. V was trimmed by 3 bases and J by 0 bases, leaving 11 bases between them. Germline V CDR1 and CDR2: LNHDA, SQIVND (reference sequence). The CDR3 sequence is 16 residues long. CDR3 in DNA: TGTGCCAGTAGTATGGTGGTAACACCGAACACCGGGGAGCTGTTTTTT. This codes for CASSMVVTPNTGELFF.

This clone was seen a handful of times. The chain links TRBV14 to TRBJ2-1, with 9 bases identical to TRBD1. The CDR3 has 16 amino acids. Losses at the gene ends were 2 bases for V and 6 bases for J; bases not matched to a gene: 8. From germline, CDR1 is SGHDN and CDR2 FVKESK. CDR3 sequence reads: CASSQTGQGRFNEQFF. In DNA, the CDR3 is TGTGCCAGCAGCCAAACGGGACAGGGAAGGTTCAATGAGCAGTTCTTC.

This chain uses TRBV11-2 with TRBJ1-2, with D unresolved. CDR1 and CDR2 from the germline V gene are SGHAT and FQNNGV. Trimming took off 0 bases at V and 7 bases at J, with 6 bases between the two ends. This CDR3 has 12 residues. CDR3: CASSLEGFGYTF. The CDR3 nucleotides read TGTGCCAGCAGCTTAGAGGGGTTTGGCTACACCTTC.

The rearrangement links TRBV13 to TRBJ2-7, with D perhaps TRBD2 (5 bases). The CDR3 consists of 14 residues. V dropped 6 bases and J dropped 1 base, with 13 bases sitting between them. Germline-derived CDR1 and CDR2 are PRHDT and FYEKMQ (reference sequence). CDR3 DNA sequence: TGTGCCAGCAGTTCCTCCAGGACTTCCTACGAGCAGTACTTC. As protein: CASSSSRTSYEQYF.

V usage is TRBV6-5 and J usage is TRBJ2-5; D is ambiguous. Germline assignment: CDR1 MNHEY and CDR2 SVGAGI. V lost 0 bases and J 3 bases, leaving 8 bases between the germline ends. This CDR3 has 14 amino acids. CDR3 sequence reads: CASSYSHGEETQYF. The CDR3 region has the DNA TGTGCCAGCAGTTACTCGCATGGGGAAGAGACCCAGTACTTC.

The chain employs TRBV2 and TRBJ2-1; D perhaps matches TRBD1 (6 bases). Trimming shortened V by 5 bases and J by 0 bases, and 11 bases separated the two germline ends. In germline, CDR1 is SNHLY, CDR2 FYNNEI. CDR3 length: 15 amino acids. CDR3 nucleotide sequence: TGTGCCAGCAGTCAGCAGGGGAACTCCTACAATGAGCAGTTCTTC. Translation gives CASSQQGNSYNEQFF.

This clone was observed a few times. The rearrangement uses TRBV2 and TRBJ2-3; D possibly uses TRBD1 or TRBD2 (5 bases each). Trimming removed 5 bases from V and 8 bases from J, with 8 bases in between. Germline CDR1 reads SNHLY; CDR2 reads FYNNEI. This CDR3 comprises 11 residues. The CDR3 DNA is TGTGCCAGCAGTCGGGACGGTACGCAGTATTTT. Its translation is CASSRDGTQYF. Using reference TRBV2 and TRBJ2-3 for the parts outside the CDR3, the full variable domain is EPEVTQTPSHQVTQMGQEVILRCVPISNHLYFYWYRQILGQKVEFLVSFYNNEISEKSEIFDDQFSVERPDGSNFTLKIRSTKLEDSAMYFCASSRDGTQYFGPGTRLTVL.

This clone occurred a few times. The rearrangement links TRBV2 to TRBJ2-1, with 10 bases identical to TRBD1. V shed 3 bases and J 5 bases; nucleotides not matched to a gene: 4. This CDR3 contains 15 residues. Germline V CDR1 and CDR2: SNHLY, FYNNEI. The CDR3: CASSDTGQGNNEQFF. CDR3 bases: TGTGCCAGCAGTGATACGGGACAGGGGAACAATGAGCAGTTCTTC.

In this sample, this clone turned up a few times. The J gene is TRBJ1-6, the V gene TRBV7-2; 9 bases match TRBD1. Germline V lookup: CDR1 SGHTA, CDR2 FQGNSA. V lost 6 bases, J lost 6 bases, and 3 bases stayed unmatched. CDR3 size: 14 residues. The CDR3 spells CASRMDRGNSPLHF. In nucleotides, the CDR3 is TGTGCCAGCAGGATGGACAGGGGTAATTCACCCCTCCACTTT. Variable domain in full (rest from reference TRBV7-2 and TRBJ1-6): GAGVSQSPSNKVTEKGKDVELRCDPISGHTALYWYRQSLGQGLEFLIYFQGNSAPDKSGLPSDRFSAERTGGSVSTLTIQRTQQEDSAVYLCASRMDRGNSPLHFGNGTRLTVT.

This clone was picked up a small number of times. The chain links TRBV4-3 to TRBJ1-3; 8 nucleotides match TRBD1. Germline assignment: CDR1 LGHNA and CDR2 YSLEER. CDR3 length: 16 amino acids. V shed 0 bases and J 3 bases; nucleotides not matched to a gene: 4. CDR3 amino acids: CASSQEDRVFGNTIYF. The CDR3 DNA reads TGCGCCAGCAGCCAAGAGGACAGGGTGTTTGGAAACACCATATATTTT.

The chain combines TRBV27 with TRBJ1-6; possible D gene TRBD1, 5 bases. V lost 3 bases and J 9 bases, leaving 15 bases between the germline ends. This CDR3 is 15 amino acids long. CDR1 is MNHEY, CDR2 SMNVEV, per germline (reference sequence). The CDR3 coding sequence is TGTGCCAGCAGTTTTTGGTCGCAGGGTGGTTCACCCCTCCACTTT. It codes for CASSFWSQGGSPLHF.